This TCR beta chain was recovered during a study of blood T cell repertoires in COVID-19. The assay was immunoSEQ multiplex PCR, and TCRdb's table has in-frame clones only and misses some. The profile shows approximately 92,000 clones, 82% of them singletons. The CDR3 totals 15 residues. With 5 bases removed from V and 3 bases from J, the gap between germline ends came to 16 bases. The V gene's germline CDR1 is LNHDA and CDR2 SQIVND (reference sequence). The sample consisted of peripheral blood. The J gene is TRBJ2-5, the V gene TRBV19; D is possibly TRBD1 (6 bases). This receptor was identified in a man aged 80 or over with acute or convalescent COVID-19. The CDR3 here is CASSRQVLAKETQYF. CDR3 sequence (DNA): TGTGCCAGTAGTCGACAGGTCCTTGCTAAAGAGACCCAGTACTTC.